This TCR beta chain is from a study of cytomegalovirus exposure and HLA in healthy donors. Study findings and constraints: In vitro assays verified that three CMV-associated chains recognized CMV antigens specifically.

Note on this clone: The antigen remains unidentified.

Both 60 Vbeta primers and 13 Jbeta primers went into the PCR. Only in-frame clones appear in the TCRdb table, and some are missing; sequencing was by immunoSEQ multiplex PCR. The sample has roughly 190,000 clones; about 13% are singletons. The sample taken for sequencing was PBMCs. The receptor was derived from a middle-aged man in good health and CMV-seropositive.

CDR3 sequence reads: CASSRRQSFGTQYF. The CDR3 coding sequence is TGTGCCAGCAGTCGACGACAGTCCTTCGGGACCCAGTACTTC. V is TRBV6-5 and J is TRBJ2-5, with D possibly being TRBD1 (5 bases). V was pared by 5 bases and J by 7 bases, with 17 bases between. This CDR3 has 14 residues. Germline lookup yields CDR1 MNHEY and CDR2 SVGAGI.